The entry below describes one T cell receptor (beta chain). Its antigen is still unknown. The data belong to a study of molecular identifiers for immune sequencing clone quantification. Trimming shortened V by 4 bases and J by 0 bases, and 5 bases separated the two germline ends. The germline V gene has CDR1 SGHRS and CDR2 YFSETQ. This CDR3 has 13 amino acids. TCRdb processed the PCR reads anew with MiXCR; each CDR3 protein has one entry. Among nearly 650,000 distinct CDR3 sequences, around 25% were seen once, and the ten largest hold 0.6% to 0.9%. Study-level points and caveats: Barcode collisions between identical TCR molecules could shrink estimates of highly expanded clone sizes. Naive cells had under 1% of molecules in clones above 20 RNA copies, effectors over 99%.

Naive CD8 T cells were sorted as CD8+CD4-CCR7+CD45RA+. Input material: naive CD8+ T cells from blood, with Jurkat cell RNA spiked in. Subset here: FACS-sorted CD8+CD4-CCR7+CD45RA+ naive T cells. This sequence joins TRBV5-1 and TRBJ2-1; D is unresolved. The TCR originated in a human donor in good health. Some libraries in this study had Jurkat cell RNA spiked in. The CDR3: CASSKGSYNEQFF. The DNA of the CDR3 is TGCGCCAGCAGCAAGGGCTCCTACAATGAGCAGTTCTTC.